This T cell receptor beta chain comes out of a study of blood T cell repertoires in COVID-19. Germline V lookup: CDR1 KGHDR, CDR2 SFDVKD. There are 14 residues in the CDR3. Unmatched junction bases numbered 2, after V lost 5 bases and J lost 4 bases. Here immunoSEQ multiplex PCR was the method, and the copy in TCRdb shows in-frame clones only, minus some. The profile shows 76,000 or so clones, roughly 82% of them singletons. Sequences were obtained from peripheral blood. The chain joins TRBV24-1 to TRBJ2-1; 9 bases match TRBD2. The clonotype comes from a man in his forties or fifties with acute or convalescent COVID-19. The CDR3 coding sequence is TGTGCCACCAGTGGACTAGCGGCTTACAATGAGCAGTTCTTC. Its translation is CATSGLAAYNEQFF.